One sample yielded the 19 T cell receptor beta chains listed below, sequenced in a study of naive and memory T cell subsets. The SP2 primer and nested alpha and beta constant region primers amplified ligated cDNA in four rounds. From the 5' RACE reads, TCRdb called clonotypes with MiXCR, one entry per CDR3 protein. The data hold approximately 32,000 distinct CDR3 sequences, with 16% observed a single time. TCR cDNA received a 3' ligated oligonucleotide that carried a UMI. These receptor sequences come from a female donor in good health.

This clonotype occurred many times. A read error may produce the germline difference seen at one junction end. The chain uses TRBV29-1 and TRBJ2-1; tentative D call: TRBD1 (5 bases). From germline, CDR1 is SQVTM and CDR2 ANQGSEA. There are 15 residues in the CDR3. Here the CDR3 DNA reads TGCAGCGTTGAAAGTTTAGGGGCCTCCAACAATGAGCAGTTCTTC. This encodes CSVESLGASNNEQFF.

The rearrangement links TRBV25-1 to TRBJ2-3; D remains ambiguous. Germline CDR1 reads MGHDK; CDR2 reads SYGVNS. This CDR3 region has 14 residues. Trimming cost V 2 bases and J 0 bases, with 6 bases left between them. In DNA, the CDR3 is TGTGCCAGCAGTGAACGCGGCAGCACAGATACGCAGTATTTT. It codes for CASSERGSTDTQYF.

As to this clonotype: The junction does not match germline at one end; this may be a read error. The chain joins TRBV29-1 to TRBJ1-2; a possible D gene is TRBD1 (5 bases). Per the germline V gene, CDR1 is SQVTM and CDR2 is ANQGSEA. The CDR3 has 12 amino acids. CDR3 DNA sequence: TGCAGCGTTGACAGGGTCGGCTATGGCGACACCTTC. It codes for CSVDRVGYGDTF.

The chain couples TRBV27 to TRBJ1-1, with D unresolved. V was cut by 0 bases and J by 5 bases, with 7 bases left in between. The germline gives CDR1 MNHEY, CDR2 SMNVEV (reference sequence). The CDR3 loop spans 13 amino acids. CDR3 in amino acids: CASSLSHTTEAFF. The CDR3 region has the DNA TGTGCCAGCAGTTTATCCCACACGACTGAAGCTTTCTTT.

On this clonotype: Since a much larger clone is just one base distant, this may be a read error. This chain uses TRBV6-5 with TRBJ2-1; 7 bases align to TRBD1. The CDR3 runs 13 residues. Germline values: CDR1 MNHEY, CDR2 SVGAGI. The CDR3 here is CASKPTGNNKQFF. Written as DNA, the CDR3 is TGTGCCAGCAAGCCGACAGGGAACAATAAGCAGTTCTTC.

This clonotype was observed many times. Here the CDR3 reads CASSFTDTQYF. The CDR3 DNA is TGTGCCAGCAGCTTTACAGATACGCAGTATTTT. The chain recombines TRBV5-5 with TRBJ2-3; D is undetermined. In germline, CDR1 is SGHKS, CDR2 YYEKEE (reference sequence). V lost 2 bases, J lost 3 bases, and 1 base lay in between. This CDR3 has 11 residues.

CDR3 in DNA: TGTGCCAGCAGTGGGTTAGCTTTGACCGGGGAGCTGTTTTTT. Translation: CASSGLALTGELFF. This rearrangement joins TRBV6-1 to TRBJ2-2; D is ambiguous. The ends were cut back, 4 bases at V and 5 bases at J, with 11 bases in the middle. The CDR3 is 14 residues long. Germline V gene lookup returns CDR1 MNHNS and CDR2 SASEGT.

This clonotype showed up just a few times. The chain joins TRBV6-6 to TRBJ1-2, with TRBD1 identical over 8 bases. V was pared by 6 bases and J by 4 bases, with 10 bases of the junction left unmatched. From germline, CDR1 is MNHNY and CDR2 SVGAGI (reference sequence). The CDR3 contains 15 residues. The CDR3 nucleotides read TGTGCCAGCAGACAACAGGGGACAGGAGGCTATGGCTACACCTTC. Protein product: CASRQQGTGGYGYTF.

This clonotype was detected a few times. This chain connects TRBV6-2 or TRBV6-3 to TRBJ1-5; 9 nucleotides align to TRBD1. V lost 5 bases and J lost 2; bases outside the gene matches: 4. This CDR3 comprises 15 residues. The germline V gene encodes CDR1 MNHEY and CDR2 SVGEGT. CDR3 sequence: CASSLRTGGNQPQHF. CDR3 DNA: TGTGCCAGCAGTCTCAGGACAGGGGGCAATCAGCCCCAGCATTTT.

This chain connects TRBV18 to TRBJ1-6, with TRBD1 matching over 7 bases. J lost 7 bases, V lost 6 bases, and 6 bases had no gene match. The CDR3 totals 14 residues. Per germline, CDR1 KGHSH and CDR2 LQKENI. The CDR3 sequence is CASSPRQGNSPLHF. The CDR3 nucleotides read TGTGCCAGCTCGCCAAGACAGGGAAATTCACCCCTCCACTTT. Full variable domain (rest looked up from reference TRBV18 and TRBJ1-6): NAGVMQNPRHLVRRRGQEARLRCSPMKGHSHVYWYRQLPEEGLKFMVYLQKENIIDESGMPKERFSAEFPKEGPSILRIQQVVRGDSAAYFCASSPRQGNSPLHFGNGTRLTVT.

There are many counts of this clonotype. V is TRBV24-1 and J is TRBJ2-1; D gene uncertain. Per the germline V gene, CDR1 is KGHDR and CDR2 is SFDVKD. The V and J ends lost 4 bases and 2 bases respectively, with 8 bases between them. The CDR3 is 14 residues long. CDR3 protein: CATSDQNPYNEQFF. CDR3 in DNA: TGTGCCACCAGTGACCAGAATCCCTACAATGAGCAGTTCTTC.

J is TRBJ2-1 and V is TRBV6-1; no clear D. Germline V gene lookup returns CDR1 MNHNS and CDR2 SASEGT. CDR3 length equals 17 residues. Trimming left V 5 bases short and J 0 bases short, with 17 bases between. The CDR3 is CASSPQATPSSYNEQFF. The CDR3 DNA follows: TGTGCCAGCAGTCCCCAGGCCACTCCTAGCTCCTACAATGAGCAGTTCTTC.

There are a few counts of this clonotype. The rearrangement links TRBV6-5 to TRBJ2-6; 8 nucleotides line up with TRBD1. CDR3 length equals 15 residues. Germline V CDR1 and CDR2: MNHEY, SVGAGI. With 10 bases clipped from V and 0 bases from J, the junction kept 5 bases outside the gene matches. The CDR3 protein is CAIRTGGSGANVLTF. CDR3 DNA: TGTGCCATAAGAACAGGGGGCTCTGGGGCCAACGTCCTGACTTTC.

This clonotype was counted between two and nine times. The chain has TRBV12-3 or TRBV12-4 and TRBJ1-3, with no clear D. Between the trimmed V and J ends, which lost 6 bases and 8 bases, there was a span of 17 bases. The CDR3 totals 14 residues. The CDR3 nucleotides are TGTGCCAGCAGCCCGACGGGGTGGTTGGACACCATATATTTT. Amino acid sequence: CASSPTGWLDTIYF.

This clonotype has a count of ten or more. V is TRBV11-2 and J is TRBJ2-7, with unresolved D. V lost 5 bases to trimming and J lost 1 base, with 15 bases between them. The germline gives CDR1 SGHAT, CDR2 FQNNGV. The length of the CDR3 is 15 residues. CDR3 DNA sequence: TGTGCCAGCAGCAAAGACACCGGACCATCCTACGAGCAGTACTTC. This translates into CASSKDTGPSYEQYF.

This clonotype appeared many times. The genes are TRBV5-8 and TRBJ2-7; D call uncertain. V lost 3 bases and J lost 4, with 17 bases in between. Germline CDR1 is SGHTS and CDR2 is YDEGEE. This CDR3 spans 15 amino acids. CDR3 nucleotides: TGTGCCAGCAGCTCCTTTGATTATTCCCCTTACGAGCAGTACTTC. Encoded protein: CASSSFDYSPYEQYF.

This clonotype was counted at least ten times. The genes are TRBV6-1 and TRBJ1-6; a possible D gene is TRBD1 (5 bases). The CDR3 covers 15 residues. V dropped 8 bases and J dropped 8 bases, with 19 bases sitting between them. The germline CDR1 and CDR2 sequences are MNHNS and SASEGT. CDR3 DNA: TGTGCCAGCTGTTGGGGCCGGGCTGAGGATTCACCCCTCCACTTT. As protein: CASCWGRAEDSPLHF.

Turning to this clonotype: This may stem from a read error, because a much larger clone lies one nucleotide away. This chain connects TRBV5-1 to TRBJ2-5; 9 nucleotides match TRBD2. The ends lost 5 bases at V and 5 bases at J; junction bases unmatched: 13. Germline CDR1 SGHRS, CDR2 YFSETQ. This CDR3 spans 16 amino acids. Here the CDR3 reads CASSWGLAPGRETQYF. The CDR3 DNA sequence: TGCGCCAGCAGTTGGGGACTAGCCCCTGGCAGGGAGACCCAGTACTTC.

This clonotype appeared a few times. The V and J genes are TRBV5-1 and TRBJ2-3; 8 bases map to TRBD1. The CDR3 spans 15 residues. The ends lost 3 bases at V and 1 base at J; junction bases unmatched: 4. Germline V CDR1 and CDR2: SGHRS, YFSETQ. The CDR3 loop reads CASSSDRAGTDTQYF. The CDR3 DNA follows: TGCGCCAGCAGCTCGGACAGGGCCGGCACAGATACGCAGTATTTT.